These 27 T cell receptor beta chains originate from one sample sequenced in a study of T cell responses to AZD1222 COVID-19 vaccine listed by TCRdb under 2021. Library preparation used the immunoSEQ multiplex PCR assay. In TCRdb, the immuneACCESS table is reduced to in-frame sequences with V and J assigned. These tables do not hold every clone; where another copy was compared, an unresolved V gene accounts for under half, and the others remain unexplained. The sample table lists around 100,000 clones, 90% to 95% of them with a count of one. The ten largest clones add up to under 2.5% of the sample. The meaning of the sample's time point label: baseline before first vaccination. The sequencing here drew on peripheral blood, taken on day 0 of AZD1222 vaccination. The receptors stem from an adult in good health.

This clone has only one observation. The chain employs TRBV7-2 and TRBJ1-2; D gene uncertain. V lost 4 bases and J 3 bases, leaving 12 bases between the germline ends. Germline CDR1 and CDR2: SGHTA and FQGNSA. The CDR3 contains 14 residues. The CDR3 protein is CASSYSGEDYGYTF. CDR3 nucleotide sequence: TGTGCCAGCAGCTATTCGGGTGAAGACTATGGCTACACCTTC.

Only one count was recorded for this clone. The rearrangement uses TRBV11-2 and TRBJ1-1; D perhaps matches TRBD1 (5 bases). Between the trimmed V and J ends, which lost 5 bases and 8 bases, there was a span of 12 bases. Germline loops: CDR1 SGHAT, CDR2 FQNNGV. This CDR3 is 12 amino acids long. The CDR3 protein is CASSPEGLEAFF. In DNA, the CDR3 is TGTGCCAGCAGCCCGGAGGGGTTAGAAGCTTTCTTT.

DNA of the CDR3: TGTGCCAGCAGCCCCGGTCGGGGCTACACCTTC. Protein product: CASSPGRGYTF. V is TRBV3-1 (or the pseudogene TRBV3-2) and J is TRBJ1-2; D unresolved. The V gene lost 4 bases and the J gene lost 8 bases, with 8 bases spanning the gap. Germline loops: CDR1 LGHDT, CDR2 YNNKEL (reference sequence). The CDR3 is 11 amino acids.

The genes are TRBV2 and TRBJ2-2; 10 nucleotides match TRBD2. The CDR3 runs to 16 residues. V shed 5 bases and J 7 bases; nucleotides not matched to a gene: 10. Germline CDR1 is SNHLY and CDR2 is FYNNEI. The CDR3 region has the DNA TGTGCCAGCAGTTCCCTACTAGCGGGGCAAGTCGGGGAGCTGTTTTTT. This encodes CASSSLLAGQVGELFF.

This chain uses TRBV7-2 with TRBJ1-2; TRBD1 matches 7 bases. In germline, CDR1 is SGHTA, CDR2 FQGNSA. V trimming: 5 bases; J trimming: 0 bases; junction bases outside the gene matches: 6. This CDR3 is built from 15 residues. DNA of the CDR3: TGTGCCAGCAGCCTGGGACAGCTGTCTAACTATGGCTACACCTTC. As protein: CASSLGQLSNYGYTF.

This sequence joins TRBV27 and TRBJ1-2, with D perhaps TRBD1 (5 bases). The germline V gene has CDR1 MNHEY and CDR2 SMNVEV (reference sequence). There are 17 residues in the CDR3. The V end was cut by 3 bases, the J end by 4 bases, with 21 bases between. The CDR3 is CASSFYSGTEALYGYTF. The CDR3 DNA follows: TGTGCCAGCAGTTTTTATTCGGGGACCGAGGCCCTCTATGGCTACACCTTC.

This chain connects TRBV6-2 or TRBV6-3 to TRBJ1-2; no clear D gene. Trimming cost V 1 base and J 8 bases, with 8 bases left between them. The CDR3 covers 12 residues. The germline V gene encodes CDR1 MNHEY and CDR2 SVGEGT. The CDR3 nucleotides are TGTGCCAGCAGTTACTGGCCGGGGGGCTACACCTTC. The encoded protein is CASSYWPGGYTF.

The J gene is TRBJ1-3, the V gene TRBV18, with D possibly matching TRBD1 (5 bases). V shed 1 base and J shed 0 bases, with 7 bases lying between them. The CDR3 runs 15 residues. The germline CDR1 and CDR2 sequences are KGHSH and LQKENI. This CDR3 reads CASSPRGTSGNTIYF. CDR3 sequence (DNA): TGTGCCAGCTCACCACGAGGGACCTCTGGAAACACCATATATTTT.

This chain connects TRBV6-4 to TRBJ2-1; 9 nucleotides line up with TRBD1. After removal of 3 bases from V and 4 bases from J, the junction contained 7 bases not matched to a gene. Per the germline V gene, CDR1 is MRHNA and CDR2 is SNTAGT. The CDR3 runs 16 residues. Here the CDR3 reads CASSEIGDRAYNEQFF. The CDR3 nucleotides are TGTGCCAGCAGTGAGATAGGGGACAGGGCTTACAATGAGCAGTTCTTC.

The chain recombines TRBV7-9 with TRBJ2-7; 10 bases are a match to TRBD1. Germline V gene lookup returns CDR1 SEHNR and CDR2 FQNEAQ (reference sequence). J gave up 2 bases and V 6 bases, and 4 bases lay outside the gene matches. CDR3 length: 14 amino acids. The CDR3 region is CASRAGQGAYEQYF. The CDR3 DNA sequence: TGTGCCAGCAGAGCTGGACAGGGGGCCTACGAGCAGTACTTC.

This chain uses TRBV19 with TRBJ1-2; possibly TRBD1 for D (5 bases). Germline V gene data show CDR1 as LNHDA and CDR2 as SQIVND (reference sequence). The V end was cut by 5 bases, the J end by 7 bases, with 14 bases between. The length of the CDR3 is 13 residues. CDR3 bases: TGTGCCAGTAGTTTCCGGGACCTGGGTGGCTACACCTTC. Amino acid sequence: CASSFRDLGGYTF.

This chain links TRBV11-3 with TRBJ2-5; D gene uncertain. The V and J ends lost 0 bases and 0 bases respectively, with 8 bases between them. The CDR3 runs to 15 residues. Germline CDR1 SGHNT, CDR2 YENEEA. The CDR3 loop reads CASSLDITNQETQYF. Written as DNA, the CDR3 is TGTGCCAGCAGCTTAGATATTACCAACCAAGAGACCCAGTACTTC.

The CDR3 is CATSDPVAGGPIGEQFF. Written as DNA, the CDR3 is TGTGCCACCAGTGACCCGGTAGCGGGAGGGCCTATCGGTGAGCAGTTCTTC. This chain uses TRBV24-1 with TRBJ2-1, with 11 bases that match TRBD2. Germline trimming cut 4 bases from V and 9 bases from J; bases unmatched to any gene: 13. CDR1 KGHDR and CDR2 SFDVKD come from the germline V gene. The CDR3 is made up of 17 amino acids.

This chain connects TRBV10-1 to TRBJ2-2; unclear D gene. Between the trimmed V and J ends, which lost 0 bases and 6 bases, there was a span of 8 bases. The CDR3 is 14 residues long. CDR1 is WNHNN and CDR2 is SYGVQD in the germline V gene (reference sequence). CDR3 sequence: CASSESVDPGELFF. DNA for the CDR3: TGCGCCAGCAGTGAGTCGGTAGACCCCGGGGAGCTGTTTTTT.

The genes are TRBV4-1 and TRBJ2-3; tentatively, D is TRBD1 (6 bases). Germline V gene lookup returns CDR1 MGHRA and CDR2 YSYEKL. The CDR3 is 14 residues long. V dropped 2 bases and J dropped 5 bases, with 11 bases sitting between them. The CDR3 loop is CASSQQPGVDTQYF. CDR3 bases: TGCGCCAGCAGCCAACAGCCAGGGGTAGATACGCAGTATTTT.

The rearrangement links TRBV6-5 to TRBJ1-1; possible D gene TRBD1, 6 bases. Germline V CDR1 and CDR2: MNHEY, SVGAGI. This CDR3 is 12 amino acids long. Between the trimmed V and J ends, which lost 10 bases and 1 base, there was a span of 10 bases. The CDR3 sequence: CATKTGNTEAFF. The DNA for the CDR3 is TGTGCCACCAAGACAGGGAACACTGAAGCTTTCTTT.

This sequence joins TRBV9 and TRBJ1-5; possible D gene TRBD1, 5 bases. The CDR3 consists of 13 residues. V was pared by 7 bases and J by 2 bases, with 10 bases between. Germline V gene lookup returns CDR1 SGDLS and CDR2 YYNGEE. The CDR3 DNA sequence: TGTGCCAGCGGAAGGGGAGGCAATCAGCCCCAGCATTTT. It is translated as CASGRGGNQPQHF.

The chain recombines TRBV5-4 with TRBJ2-7, with TRBD1 matching 9 bases. The junction had 10 bases not matched to a gene; V was cut back by 4 bases and J by 5 bases. The CDR3 covers 15 residues. Per germline, CDR1 SGHNT and CDR2 YYREEE (reference sequence). The CDR3 nucleotides are TGTGCCAGCAGCAGAAGACAGGGGGGATTTGACGAGCAGTACTTC. Its protein is CASSRRQGGFDEQYF.

V is TRBV19 and J is TRBJ2-1; 8 nucleotides align to TRBD1. The CDR3 length is 14 residues. V was clipped by 6 bases and J by 13 bases; unmatched bases: 14. Germline V gene sequence: CDR1 LNHDA, CDR2 SQIVND (reference sequence). The CDR3: CASRLDRGMLAQFF. DNA for the CDR3: TGTGCCAGTAGGCTTGACAGGGGTATGTTGGCCCAGTTCTTC.

The rearrangement uses TRBV19 and TRBJ2-5, with a possible D match to TRBD1 (6 bases). With 4 bases removed from V and 5 bases from J, the gap between germline ends came to 11 bases. Germline V gene data show CDR1 as LNHDA and CDR2 as SQIVND (reference sequence). This CDR3 contains 13 residues. CDR3 amino acids: CASSTTGTETQYF. For the CDR3, the DNA is TGTGCCAGTAGTACCACAGGGACCGAGACCCAGTACTTC.

This clone was seen just once. The CDR3 DNA is TGTGCCAGAGGGGAGAACACTGAAGCTTTCTTT. This codes for CARGENTEAFF. The genes are TRBV2 and TRBJ1-1; D is possibly TRBD1 (5 bases). CDR1 and CDR2 (germline): SNHLY, FYNNEI. This CDR3 region has 11 residues. Trimming left V 9 bases short and J 1 base short, with 6 bases between.

V is TRBV7-3 and J is TRBJ2-7; D is perhaps TRBD2 (5 bases). Germline assignment: CDR1 SGHTA and CDR2 FQGTGA. The CDR3 is 13 amino acids. V lost 0 bases and J lost 7, with 10 bases in between. This CDR3 is CASSLTLTGEQYF. In DNA, the CDR3 is TGTGCCAGCAGCTTAACGTTGACGGGGGAGCAGTACTTC.

V usage is TRBV15 and J usage is TRBJ2-1, with D unresolved. The germline gives CDR1 LNHNV, CDR2 YYDKDF (reference sequence). CDR3 size: 15 residues. Trimming took off 1 base at V and 0 bases at J, with 7 bases between the two ends. The CDR3 DNA is TGTGCCACCAGCAGAGCCAGGAGCTCCTACAATGAGCAGTTCTTC. Its translation is CATSRARSSYNEQFF.

The chain has TRBV20-1 and TRBJ2-7; TRBD1 aligns across 8 bases. The J segment lost 2 bases and the V segment lost 3 bases, leaving 6 bases of the junction unmatched. CDR3 length equals 14 residues. Germline CDR1 reads DFQATT; CDR2 reads SNEGSKA (reference sequence). CDR3 sequence (DNA): TGCAGTGCTAGTGGACGGACAGGGACCTACGAGCAGTACTTC. Translating it yields CSASGRTGTYEQYF.

V usage is TRBV7-9 and J usage is TRBJ1-1; 7 nucleotides match TRBD1. The CDR3 consists of 14 residues. V was clipped by 6 bases and J by 0 bases; unmatched bases: 4. Germline CDR1 is SEHNR and CDR2 is FQNEAQ (reference sequence). CDR3 region: CASRGGQLNTEAFF. Written as DNA, the CDR3 is TGTGCCAGCAGGGGGGGACAGTTGAACACTGAAGCTTTCTTT.

J is TRBJ1-1 and V is TRBV7-9; D is perhaps TRBD1 (6 bases). This CDR3 is built from 16 residues. Between the trimmed V and J ends, which lost 4 bases and 1 base, there was a span of 16 bases. CDR1 and CDR2 from the germline V gene are SEHNR and FQNEAQ (reference sequence). The chain's CDR3 is CASSSLTGGANTEAFF. In nucleotides, the CDR3 is TGTGCCAGCAGCTCCTTGACAGGTGGAGCGAACACTGAAGCTTTCTTT. The entire variable domain, with the rest obtained from reference TRBV7-9 and TRBJ1-1, is as follows: DTGVSQNPRHKITKRGQNVTFRCDPISEHNRLYWYRQTLGQGPEFLTYFQNEAQLEKSRLLSDRFSAERPKGSFSTLEIQRTEQGDSAMYLCASSSLTGGANTEAFFGQGTRLTVV.

The chain is built from TRBV4-1 and TRBJ1-5; no reliable D call. V lost 2 bases and J lost 4, with 9 bases in between. Per germline, CDR1 MGHRA and CDR2 YSYEKL. The CDR3 runs 14 residues. The CDR3 DNA is TGCGCCAGCAGCCAACGATCCGGAAATCAGCCCCAGCATTTT. Translating gives CASSQRSGNQPQHF.